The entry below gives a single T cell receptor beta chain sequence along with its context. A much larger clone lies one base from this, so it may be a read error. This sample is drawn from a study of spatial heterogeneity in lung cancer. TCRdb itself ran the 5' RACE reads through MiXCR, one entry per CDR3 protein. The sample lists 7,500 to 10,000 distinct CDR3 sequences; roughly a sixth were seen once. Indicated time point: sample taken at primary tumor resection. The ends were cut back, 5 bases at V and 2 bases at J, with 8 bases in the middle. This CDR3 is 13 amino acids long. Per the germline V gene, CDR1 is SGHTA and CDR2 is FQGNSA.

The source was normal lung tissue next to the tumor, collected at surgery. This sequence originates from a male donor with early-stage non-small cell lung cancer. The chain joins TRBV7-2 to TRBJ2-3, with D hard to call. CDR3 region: CASSAGPTDTQYF. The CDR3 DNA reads TGTGCCAGCAGCGCCGGACCCACAGATACGCAGTATTTT.